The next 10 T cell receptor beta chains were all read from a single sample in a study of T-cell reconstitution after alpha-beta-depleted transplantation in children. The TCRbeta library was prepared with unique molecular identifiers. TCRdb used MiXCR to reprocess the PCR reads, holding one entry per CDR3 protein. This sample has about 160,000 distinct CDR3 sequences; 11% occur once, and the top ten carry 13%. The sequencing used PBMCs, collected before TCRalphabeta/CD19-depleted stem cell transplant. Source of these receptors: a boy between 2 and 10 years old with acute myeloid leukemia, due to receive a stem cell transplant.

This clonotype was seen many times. Here the CDR3 DNA reads TGTGCCAGCAGTCCGCCTAACACAGGGGACTATGGCTACACCTTC. It yields the protein CASSPPNTGDYGYTF. This chain connects TRBV28 to TRBJ1-2, with 7 bases identical to TRBD1. The germline gives CDR1 MDHEN, CDR2 SYDVKM. The CDR3 totals 15 residues. Germline trimming cut 5 bases from V and 3 bases from J; bases unmatched to any gene: 9.

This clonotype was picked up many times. CDR3 residues: CASSQDLLGSRLSPRGLDTQYF. The DNA for the CDR3 is TGTGCCAGCAGCCAAGATCTACTGGGTTCCAGGTTATCCCCACGGGGGTTGGATACGCAGTATTTT. The chain carries TRBV14 and TRBJ2-3; D may be TRBD2 (6 bases). With 0 bases removed from V and 6 bases from J, the gap between germline ends came to 34 bases. The CDR3 is made up of 22 amino acids. In germline, CDR1 is SGHDN, CDR2 FVKESK.

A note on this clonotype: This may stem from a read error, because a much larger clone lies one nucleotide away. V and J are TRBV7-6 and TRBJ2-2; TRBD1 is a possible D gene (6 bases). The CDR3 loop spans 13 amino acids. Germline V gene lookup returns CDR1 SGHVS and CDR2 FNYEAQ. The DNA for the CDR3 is TGTACCAGCAGCTGGACAGACACCGGGGAGCTGTTTTTT. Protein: CTSSWTDTGELFF.

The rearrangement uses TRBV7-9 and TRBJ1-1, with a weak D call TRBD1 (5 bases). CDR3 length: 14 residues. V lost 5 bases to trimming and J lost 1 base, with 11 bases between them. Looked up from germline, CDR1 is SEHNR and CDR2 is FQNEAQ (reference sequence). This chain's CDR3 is CASSPGGTNTEAFF. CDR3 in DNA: TGTGCCAGCAGCCCCGGGGGGACGAACACTGAAGCTTTCTTT.

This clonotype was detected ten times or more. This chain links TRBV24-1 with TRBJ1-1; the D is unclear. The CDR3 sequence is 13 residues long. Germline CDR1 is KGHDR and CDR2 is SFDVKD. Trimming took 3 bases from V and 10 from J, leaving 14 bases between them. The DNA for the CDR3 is TGTGCCACCAGTGATCTCGGACCCACCGGAGCTTTCTTT. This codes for CATSDLGPTGAFF.

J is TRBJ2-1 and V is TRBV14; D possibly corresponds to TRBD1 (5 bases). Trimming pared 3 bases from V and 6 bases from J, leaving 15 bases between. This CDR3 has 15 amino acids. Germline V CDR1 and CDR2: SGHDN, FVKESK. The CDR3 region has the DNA TGTGCCAGCAGCCACCAAGGGGCGCCATCCAATGAGCAGTTCTTC. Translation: CASSHQGAPSNEQFF.

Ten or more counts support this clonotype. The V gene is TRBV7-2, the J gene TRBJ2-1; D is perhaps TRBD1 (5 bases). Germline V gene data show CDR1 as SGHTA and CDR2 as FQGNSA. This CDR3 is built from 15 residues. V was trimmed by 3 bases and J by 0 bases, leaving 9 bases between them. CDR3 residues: CASSFRVSSYNEQFF. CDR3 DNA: TGTGCCAGCAGCTTCAGGGTCAGCTCCTACAATGAGCAGTTCTTC.

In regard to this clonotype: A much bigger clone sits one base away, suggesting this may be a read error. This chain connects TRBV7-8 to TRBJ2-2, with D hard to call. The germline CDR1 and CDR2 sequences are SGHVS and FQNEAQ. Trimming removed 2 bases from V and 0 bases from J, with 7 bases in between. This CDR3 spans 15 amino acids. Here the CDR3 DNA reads TGTGCCAGCAGCTTACCAGCCGCGAACACCGGGGAGCTGTTTTTT. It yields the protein CASSLPAANTGELFF.

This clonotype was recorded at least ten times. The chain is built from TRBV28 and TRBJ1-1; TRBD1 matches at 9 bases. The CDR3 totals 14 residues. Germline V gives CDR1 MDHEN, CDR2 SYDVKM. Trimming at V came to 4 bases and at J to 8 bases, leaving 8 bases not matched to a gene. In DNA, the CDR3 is TGTGCCAGCAGTTCGGGACAGGGTGTTAGAGAAGCTTTCTTT. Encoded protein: CASSSGQGVREAFF. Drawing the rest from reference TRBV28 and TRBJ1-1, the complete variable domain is DVKVTQSSRYLVKRTGEKVFLECVQDMDHENMFWYRQDPGLGLRLIYFSYDVKMKEKGDIPEGYSVSREKKERFSLILESASTNQTSMYLCASSSGQGVREAFFGQGTRLTVV.

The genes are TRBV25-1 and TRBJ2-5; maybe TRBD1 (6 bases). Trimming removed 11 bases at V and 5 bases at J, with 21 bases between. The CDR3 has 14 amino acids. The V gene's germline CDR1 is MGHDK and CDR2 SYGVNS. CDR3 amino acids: CACTQNREGETQYF. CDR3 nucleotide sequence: TGTGCCTGCACCCAGAACAGGGAAGGGGAGACCCAGTACTTC.